This passage covers 24 T cell receptor beta chains from one sample sequenced in a study of radiotherapy plus CTLA-4 blockade in lung cancer. Sequenced by immunoSEQ multiplex PCR; TCRdb stores in-frame clones only, minus some. Here the sample spans more than 90,000 clones, about 91% being singletons. The input for sequencing was peripheral blood, taken from a patient treated with radiotherapy plus ipilimumab. These receptors were collected from a human donor with non-small cell lung cancer that progressed on radiotherapy plus ipilimumab.

The chain uses TRBV29-1 and TRBJ1-2; D uncertain. The CDR3 extends over 11 amino acids. Between the trimmed V and J ends, which lost 4 bases and 5 bases, there was a span of 8 bases. CDR1 is SQVTM and CDR2 is ANQGSEA in the germline V gene. The CDR3 loop is CSVVEAYGYTF. The CDR3 DNA reads as TGCAGCGTTGTAGAAGCGTATGGCTACACCTTC.

The chain has TRBV5-1 and TRBJ1-3, with D perhaps TRBD1 (5 bases). Trimming removed 0 bases at V and 0 bases at J, with 10 bases between. Looked up from germline, CDR1 is SGHRS and CDR2 is YFSETQ. The CDR3 contains 16 residues. The CDR3: CASSLGQGTSGNTIYF. The CDR3 DNA sequence: TGCGCCAGCAGCTTGGGTCAGGGAACCTCTGGAAACACCATATATTTT.

The chain links TRBV14 to TRBJ2-5; D is tentatively TRBD1 or TRBD2 (5 bases each). CDR1 SGHDN and CDR2 FVKESK come from the germline V gene. Trimming cost V 1 base and J 5 bases, with 14 bases left between them. The CDR3 loop spans 15 amino acids. The CDR3 sequence: CASSQVGGVSETQYF. DNA of the CDR3: TGTGCCAGCAGCCAAGTTGGGGGAGTATCGGAGACCCAGTACTTC.

The V call is TRBV11-2, the J call TRBJ1-3, with 7 bases aligning to TRBD1. J lost 0 bases, V lost 2 bases, and 10 bases had no gene match. The CDR3 is 18 amino acids. Germline V CDR1 and CDR2: SGHAT, FQNNGV. For the CDR3, the DNA is TGTGCCAGCAGCTTACCCCGAATAGACAGGGCCTCTGGAAACACCATATATTTT. This translates into CASSLPRIDRASGNTIYF.

V gene TRBV20-1 combines with J gene TRBJ1-2; D is ambiguous. Germline V gives CDR1 DFQATT, CDR2 SNEGSKA (reference sequence). V was pared by 5 bases and J by 4 bases, with 8 bases between. CDR3 length equals 11 residues. CDR3 region: CSAPLVYGYTF. The CDR3 bases are TGCAGTGCTCCCCTGGTCTATGGCTACACCTTC.

The sample holds a few counts of this clone. The CDR3: CATSRGTSGSSTDTQYF. The CDR3 DNA is TGTGCCACCAGCAGAGGAACTAGCGGATCTAGCACAGATACGCAGTATTTT. The chain is built from TRBV15 and TRBJ2-3; 8 bases agree with TRBD2. This CDR3 has 17 amino acids. Germline loops: CDR1 LNHNV, CDR2 YYDKDF (reference sequence). The junction had 6 bases not matched to a gene; V was cut back by 1 base and J by 0 bases. The full variable domain, in which reference TRBV15 and TRBJ2-3 provide the parts outside the CDR3, is DAMVIQNPRYQVTQFGKPVTLSCSQTLNHNVMYWYQQKSSQAPKLLFHYYDKDFNNEADTPDNFQSRRPNTSFCFLDIRSPGLGDTAMYLCATSRGTSGSSTDTQYFGPGTRLTVL.

The chain has TRBV14 and TRBJ1-2, with 7 bases aligning to TRBD1. J lost 4 bases, V lost 2 bases, and 7 bases had no gene match. Germline CDR1 is SGHDN and CDR2 is FVKESK. There are 15 residues in the CDR3. CDR3 bases: TGTGCCAGCAGCCAAATCGGACAGGAGACCTATGGCTACACCTTC. Residues: CASSQIGQETYGYTF.

J is TRBJ2-2 and V is TRBV6-5, with D possibly matching TRBD1 (6 bases). The germline V and J ends were trimmed by 6 bases and 3 bases, with 11 bases remaining between them. CDR1 and CDR2 from the germline V gene are MNHEY and SVGAGI. CDR3 length: 14 amino acids. The CDR3 here is CASSPAGDTGELFF. The CDR3 coding sequence is TGTGCCAGCAGCCCAGCAGGGGACACCGGGGAGCTGTTTTTT.

J is TRBJ2-7 and V is TRBV11-2; D gene ambiguous. The CDR3 spans 12 residues. Germline CDR1 is SGHAT and CDR2 is FQNNGV. Trimming left V 0 bases short and J 4 bases short, with 4 bases between. This CDR3 reads CASSLDVYEQYF. The CDR3 DNA reads as TGTGCCAGCAGCTTAGATGTTTACGAGCAGTACTTC.

The V and J genes are TRBV7-9 and TRBJ2-7; D call uncertain. Germline V CDR1 and CDR2: SEHNR, FQNEAQ (reference sequence). CDR3 length: 15 amino acids. V lost 5 bases and J lost 4, with 18 bases in between. CDR3 protein: CASSPKPLISYEQYF. CDR3 nucleotide sequence: TGTGCCAGCAGCCCCAAACCTCTTATCAGTTACGAGCAGTACTTC.

The gene calls are TRBV4-1 and TRBJ2-7; 9 positions agree with TRBD1. CDR1 MGHRA and CDR2 YSYEKL come from the germline V gene. The trim removed 2 bases at V and 4 bases at J, leaving 6 bases unmatched. CDR3 length: 15 residues. CDR3 coding DNA: TGCGCCAGCAGCCAACCGGGACAGGGTACGTACGAGCAGTACTTC. This gives the protein CASSQPGQGTYEQYF.

J is TRBJ2-1 and V is TRBV27; no reliable D call. The CDR3 consists of 12 residues. Germline assignment: CDR1 MNHEY and CDR2 SMNVEV (reference sequence). V gave up 11 bases and J gave up 4 bases, with 12 bases separating them. The CDR3 region is CAVRSRYNEQFF. In DNA, the CDR3 is TGTGCCGTCAGATCCCGGTACAATGAGCAGTTCTTC.

The chain joins TRBV30 to TRBJ2-1; the match to TRBD2 covers 7 bases. Trimming took 2 bases from V and 6 from J; bases not matched to a gene: 10. The length of the CDR3 is 15 residues. Germline values: CDR1 GTSNPN, CDR2 SVGIG (reference sequence). CDR3: CAWSLRGRRANEQFF. CDR3 in DNA: TGTGCCTGGAGTCTCCGCGGGAGAAGGGCCAATGAGCAGTTCTTC.

CDR3 region: CATSPAGTGVKDNEQFF. The CDR3 DNA is TGTGCCACCAGCCCCGCGGGGACGGGGGTCAAAGACAATGAGCAGTTCTTC. The gene calls are TRBV15 and TRBJ2-1, with a weak D call TRBD2 (6 bases). CDR1 LNHNV and CDR2 YYDKDF come from the germline V gene (reference sequence). CDR3 length: 17 amino acids. V lost 5 bases, J lost 5 bases, and 22 bases lay in between. The complete variable domain, with remaining parts taken from reference TRBV15 and TRBJ2-1, reads DAMVIQNPRYQVTQFGKPVTLSCSQTLNHNVMYWYQQKSSQAPKLLFHYYDKDFNNEADTPDNFQSRRPNTSFCFLDIRSPGLGDTAMYLCATSPAGTGVKDNEQFFGPGTRLTVL.

This clone was seen just once. This chain joins TRBV12-5 and TRBJ2-2; no firm D call. Between the trimmed V and J ends, which lost 0 bases and 6 bases, there was a span of 14 bases. The germline V gene encodes CDR1 LGHNT and CDR2 FRNRAP. CDR3 length: 16 amino acids. The CDR3 DNA is TGTGCTAGTGGTTTGGTACTTAGCCCCGTGTCCGGGGAGCTGTTTTTT. It translates to CASGLVLSPVSGELFF.

In its sample, this clone was seen a few times. This chain links TRBV6-6 with TRBJ1-1; D remains unclear. Trimming cost V 2 bases and J 6 bases, with 7 bases left between them. The CDR3 totals 12 residues. Germline loops: CDR1 MNHNY, CDR2 SVGAGI (reference sequence). This CDR3 reads CASSYGAAEAFF. CDR3 sequence (DNA): TGTGCCAGCAGTTACGGCGCGGCTGAAGCTTTCTTT.

The V gene is TRBV6-4, the J gene TRBJ2-3; 8 positions match TRBD2. Germline lookup yields CDR1 MRHNA and CDR2 SNTAGT. Germline trimming cut 6 bases from V and 2 bases from J; bases unmatched to any gene: 10. The length of the CDR3 is 16 residues. CDR3 DNA sequence: TGTGCCAGCAGCTTAGCAGCGGGAGTTGACACAGATACGCAGTATTTT. Its protein product is CASSLAAGVDTDTQYF.

The DNA of the CDR3 is TGTGCCAGTAGTAATGAGGGGACTGAAGCTTTCTTT. Its translation: CASSNEGTEAFF. This chain joins TRBV19 and TRBJ1-1; tentatively, D is TRBD1 (5 bases). The CDR3 consists of 12 residues. Per germline, CDR1 LNHDA and CDR2 SQIVND (reference sequence). The V end lost 4 bases, the J end lost 5 bases, and 8 bases lay between the germline ends.

The chain carries TRBV10-1 and TRBJ2-3; D may be TRBD2 (6 bases). The CDR3 has 14 amino acids. The V end lost 5 bases, the J end lost 6 bases, and 15 bases lay between the germline ends. Looked up from germline, CDR1 is WNHNN and CDR2 is SYGVQD (reference sequence). CDR3 nucleotides: TGCGCCAGCAGTCTCGGGAGAGGCATGGATACGCAGTATTTT. The encoded protein is CASSLGRGMDTQYF.

The CDR3 coding sequence is TGTGCCAGCAGCCCCGCTCGCACCATGAACTATGGCTACACCTTC. It is translated as CASSPARTMNYGYTF. The chain has TRBV7-8 and TRBJ1-2; no clear D gene. The CDR3 is 15 amino acids. Trimming shortened V by 5 bases and J by 2 bases, and 15 bases separated the two germline ends. From germline, CDR1 is SGHVS and CDR2 FQNEAQ. The full variable domain, in which reference TRBV7-8 and TRBJ1-2 provide the parts outside the CDR3, is GAGVSQSPRYKVAKRGQDVALRCDPISGHVSLFWYQQALGQGPEFLTYFQNEAQLDKSGLPSDRFFAERPEGSVSTLKIQRTQQEDSAVYLCASSPARTMNYGYTFGSGTRLTVV.

To note about this clone: The junction departs from germline at one end; a sequencing error may be responsible. The V call is TRBV7-7, the J call TRBJ2-2; 9 positions agree with TRBD2. This CDR3 has 15 amino acids. Germline CDR1 is SSHAT and CDR2 is FNYEAQ (reference sequence). CDR3 loop: CASSLAGVGTGELFF. Here the CDR3 DNA reads TGTGCTAGCAGCTTAGCGGGAGTAGGGACCGGGGAGCTGTTTTTT.

The chain uses TRBV6-1 and TRBJ2-3; D gene uncertain. Germline CDR1 is MNHNS and CDR2 is SASEGT. Trimming left V 3 bases short and J 0 bases short, with 13 bases between. This CDR3 has 16 amino acids. The chain's CDR3 is CASSENYFTSTDTQYF. CDR3 nucleotide sequence: TGTGCCAGCAGTGAGAATTACTTCACTAGCACAGATACGCAGTATTTT.

V gene TRBV5-4 combines with J gene TRBJ1-5; D remains ambiguous. Trimming took off 4 bases at V and 9 bases at J, with 17 bases between the two ends. CDR3 length: 14 amino acids. Looked up from germline, CDR1 is SGHNT and CDR2 is YYREEE (reference sequence). This CDR3 is CASSPGEGAGPQHF. CDR3 nucleotide sequence: TGTGCCAGCAGCCCCGGCGAGGGTGCAGGGCCCCAGCATTTT.

In the case of this clone: Additional DNA sequences in this sample encode the identical CDR3. The chain is built from TRBV5-1 and TRBJ2-7, with 7 bases matching TRBD2. The CDR3 sequence is 15 residues long. The V and J ends lost 0 bases and 0 bases, in that order; junction bases with no gene match: 3. The germline CDR1 and CDR2 sequences are SGHRS and YFSETQ. CDR3 DNA sequence: TGCGCCAGCAGCTTGGCTAGCGGAAGCTCCTACGAGCAGTACTTC. Translated: CASSLASGSSYEQYF.